This section outlines one TCR beta chain sequence together with its context. Its target antigen remains unknown. Base quality data are lacking; no much larger clone is found one base away. Samples from volunteer blood donors who had recovered from COVID-19 were contributed by a second Seattle source. Each collaborating institution followed its own protocols to collect whole blood in K2EDTA tubes. For TCRbeta analysis, collaborators shipped samples as frozen whole blood, isolated PBMCs, or DNA extracted from either of those sample types. The data stem from a study of blood T cell repertoires in COVID-19 (dated by TCRdb to 2018 to 2020). Some background on the complete study: Collaborator samples came from the United States, Italy and Spain and covered acute and convalescent phases of COVID-19. The prospective study material was composed of cDNA or gDNA derived from T cells, B-cell-depleted T cells, or PBMCs. Subjects who had been exposed to COVID-19, were actively infected with it, or had recovered from it provided the deeply sampled blood TCRbeta repertoires that made up the dataset. A freely available public database, intended as a resource for researchers studying the immune response to SARS-CoV-2, is where the repertoires were released. The samples were drawn from the first 160 participants of the ongoing ImmuneRACE study and from more than 1,000 subjects provided by 6 global collaborators. The sample metadata nearly always contained a de-identified subject ID, COVID-19 status, age in years and sex. HLA class I and class II types, where available, came from metadata supplied by the sample provider rather than from assay-based typing.

TCRbeta CDR3 regions were amplified from genomic DNA by means of the immunoSEQ Assay, a bias-controlled multiplex PCR. On the authors' methods: Within the assay, amplification of reference gene primers was used to estimate how many nucleated cells each sample contained. Sequence reads were collapsed and filtered to measure the absolute abundance of every unique TCRbeta CDR3 rearrangement. For each sample, productive Simpson clonality was calculated by taking the square root of Simpson's diversity index across productive rearrangements. TCRdb limited this immuneACCESS table to in-frame rearrangements with V and J called. A share of clones is missing; checked studies link under half to unresolved V genes, and the rest is unexplained. From that table come the V and J calls and clone size; the DNA was used to work out D and trimming. This sample lists a few hundred thousand clones; 70% to 90% were detected once. Of the sample, about 12% is held by the ten largest clones.

Points the paper makes about the study in general: Clinical and demographic metadata were provided uncurated, with the amount varying by source and participant.

V and J lose 3 bases and 2 bases, and a span of 7 bases separates them. Measured from the cysteine to the phenylalanine, the CDR3 is 13 residues long. Only the CDR3 DNA stays, 39 bases, in frame from base 1. Taken from the germline V gene, the CDR1 and CDR2 loops are KGHDR and SFDVKD. This clonotype was obtained from a woman aged 18-29 years who had recovered from COVID-19. The sample was peripheral blood. The sequence joins TRBV24-1 to TRBJ2-7; the D gene lacks a confident call. At the DNA level, the sequence is TGTGCCACCAGTGATCCCATCACCTACGAGCAGTACTTC. This translates into CATSDPITYEQYF.